These 30 T cell receptor beta chains were all obtained from the same sample, sequenced in a study of blood T cells in healthy people across ages. The second PCR ran 7 to 11 cycles with a sample-barcoded 5' primer and J-beta primers. TCRdb recomputed calls from the 5' RACE reads with MiXCR, one row per CDR3 protein. The sample comprises 800,000 to 950,000 distinct CDR3 sequences, 48% of which are singletons, and 13% rests with the top ten. The specimen sequenced was blood. Receptor source: a man aged 30 to 39 in good health.

The chain carries TRBV4-1 and TRBJ2-7, with 10 positions matching TRBD2. This CDR3 spans 16 amino acids. The germline CDR1 and CDR2 sequences are MGHRA and YSYEKL. The J segment lost 1 base and the V segment lost 3 bases, leaving 6 bases of the junction unmatched. The CDR3: CASSQFSGGSSYEQYF. The CDR3 DNA follows: TGCGCCAGCAGCCAGTTTAGCGGGGGGAGTTCCTACGAGCAGTACTTC.

Concerning this clonotype: A much bigger clone sits one base away, suggesting this may be a read error. J is TRBJ2-2 and V is TRBV10-3; D gene ambiguous. Germline loops: CDR1 ENHRY, CDR2 SYGVKD. The CDR3 extends over 14 amino acids. The CDR3 nucleotides are TGTGACATCAGTGCCCAGTCTAACACCGGGGAGCTGTTTTTT. As protein: CDISAQSNTGELFF.

This clonotype showed up just a few times. The chain links TRBV6-2 or TRBV6-3 to TRBJ2-1; 9 bases map to TRBD2. The length of the CDR3 is 17 residues. Germline V gives CDR1 MNHEY, CDR2 SVGEGT. Losses at the gene ends were 0 bases for V and 0 bases for J; bases not matched to a gene: 3. CDR3 nucleotide sequence: TGTGCCAGCAGTTACTCGCGGGGGGGGAGCTCCTACAATGAGCAGTTCTTC. It encodes CASSYSRGGSSYNEQFF.

The V call is TRBV7-8, the J call TRBJ2-5, with a tentative D call TRBD1 (5 bases). The last part of the DNA fits TRBJ2-7 better; the J call may be wrong. Germline CDR1 is SGHVS and CDR2 is FQNEAQ. The CDR3 loop spans 17 amino acids. CDR3 region: CASSQAVGQGETYEQYF. As DNA, the CDR3 is TGTGCCAGCAGCCAAGCTGTAGGGCAGGGTGAAACCTACGAGCAGTACTTC.

This clonotype occurred a few times. The chain employs TRBV3-1 and TRBJ2-5; 12 nucleotides agree with TRBD2. The CDR3 has 17 amino acids. The V segment lost 1 base and the J segment 1 base; nucleotides outside the gene matches: 4. Germline CDR1 and CDR2: LGHDT and YNNKEL (reference sequence). The CDR3 region is CASSQGQLAGGQETQYF. The CDR3 DNA follows: TGTGCCAGCAGCCAAGGCCAACTAGCGGGGGGCCAAGAGACCCAGTACTTC.

This chain joins TRBV12-3 or TRBV12-4 and TRBJ2-7, with TRBD1 as a possible D gene (6 bases). The end of the DNA aligns better with TRBJ2-4, so the J call may be wrong. The CDR3 is 15 residues long. Here the CDR3 reads CASSHVQGRLNIQYF. In DNA, the CDR3 is TGTGCCAGCAGCCACGTACAGGGACGACTAAACATTCAGTACTTC.

The chain employs TRBV5-1 and TRBJ2-3; 7 bases fit TRBD2. Trimming cost V 0 bases and J 5 bases; bases outside gene matches: 3. From germline, CDR1 is SGHRS and CDR2 YFSETQ. The CDR3 consists of 14 residues. CDR3: CASSLEQRGDTQYF. As DNA, the CDR3 is TGCGCCAGCAGCTTGGAACAGCGGGGAGATACGCAGTATTTT.

The chain carries TRBV25-1 and TRBJ1-2, with 9 bases fitting TRBD1. Germline CDR1 reads MGHDK; CDR2 reads SYGVNS. Trimming removed 5 bases from V and 7 bases from J; junction bases left unmatched: 8. This CDR3 is built from 14 residues. The CDR3 DNA follows: TGTGCCAGCAGTAGCAGGACAGGGGTGGGTGGCTACACCTTC. It is translated as CASSSRTGVGGYTF.

A single count supports this clonotype. V is TRBV10-3 and J is TRBJ1-1; a possible D gene is TRBD1 (5 bases). The germline CDR1 and CDR2 sequences are ENHRY and SYGVKD. Trimming cost V 3 bases and J 6 bases, with 11 bases left between them. This CDR3 has 13 amino acids. The CDR3 is CAISDAQGAEAFF. The CDR3 nucleotides are TGTGCCATCAGTGACGCCCAGGGCGCTGAAGCTTTCTTT.

The chain combines TRBV27 with TRBJ2-7; the match to TRBD2 covers 12 bases. This CDR3 has 15 amino acids. Trimming at V came to 5 bases and at J to 6 bases, leaving 8 bases not matched to a gene. Germline V gene data show CDR1 as MNHEY and CDR2 as SMNVEV (reference sequence). The CDR3 DNA is TGTGCCAGCAGTCCTAGGACTAGCGGGGTGAGCGAGCAGTACTTC. This gives the protein CASSPRTSGVSEQYF.

This sequence joins TRBV12-3 or TRBV12-4 and TRBJ2-6; weak D call: TRBD1 (5 bases). V gave up 7 bases and J gave up 1 base, with 17 bases separating them. The CDR3 is 17 residues long. CDR3 nucleotides: TGTGCCAGCAATTTTGGTACAGGCCAATCTGGGGCCAACGTCCTGACTTTC. Its protein product is CASNFGTGQSGANVLTF.

This chain uses TRBV5-1 with TRBJ2-7, with D hard to call. V was shortened by 6 bases and J by 2 bases, with 15 bases between the two germline ends. The CDR3 sequence is 14 residues long. Germline V gives CDR1 SGHRS, CDR2 YFSETQ. CDR3 sequence (DNA): TGCGCCAGCAATAGGCGACGGGCCCCCTACGAGCAGTACTTC. This gives the protein CASNRRRAPYEQYF.

Only a few counts were recorded for this clonotype. In nucleotides, the CDR3 is TGTGCCAGCAGCCCACAGGGAACTGGAAACACCATATATTTT. Its translation: CASSPQGTGNTIYF. V is TRBV7-6 and J is TRBJ1-3, with D maybe TRBD1 (6 bases). Trimming took off 5 bases at V and 2 bases at J, with 10 bases between the two ends. The germline gives CDR1 SGHVS, CDR2 FNYEAQ. The CDR3 consists of 14 residues.

J is TRBJ2-5 and V is TRBV3-1; 8 bases align to TRBD1. Germline lookup yields CDR1 LGHDT and CDR2 YNNKEL (reference sequence). This CDR3 comprises 14 residues. Trimming removed 2 bases from V and 4 bases from J; junction bases left unmatched: 3. The CDR3 bases are TGTGCCAGCAGCCAACCGGACAGGGTAGAGACCCAGTACTTC. Residues: CASSQPDRVETQYF.

This clonotype occurred a few times. The V gene is TRBV7-2, the J gene TRBJ1-5; D remains unclear. The germline V gene has CDR1 SGHTA and CDR2 FQGNSA. The CDR3 is 12 amino acids. Trimming left V 4 bases short and J 8 bases short, with 9 bases between. CDR3 DNA sequence: TGTGCCAGCAGCTCCGACTGGGAGCCCCAGCATTTT. Translation: CASSSDWEPQHF.

This chain uses TRBV10-3 with TRBJ2-7, with 10 positions matching TRBD1. This CDR3 has 14 residues. Germline assignment: CDR1 ENHRY and CDR2 SYGVKD. With 6 bases clipped from V and 2 bases from J, the junction kept 4 bases outside the gene matches. The CDR3 here is CAISGQGGAYEQYF. CDR3 bases: TGTGCCATCAGCGGACAGGGGGGCGCCTACGAGCAGTACTTC.

The V gene is TRBV6-5, the J gene TRBJ2-4; no reliable D call. The DNA end is more similar to TRBJ2-5, so the J call may be wrong. CDR1 is MNHEY and CDR2 is SVGAGI in the germline V gene. The length of the CDR3 is 12 residues. This CDR3 is CASTTPGETQYF. The CDR3 nucleotides read TGTGCCAGCACAACTCCTGGGGAGACCCAGTACTTC.

The chain couples TRBV14 to TRBJ1-2; 9 bases fit TRBD1. Germline CDR1 and CDR2: SGHDN and FVKESK. The CDR3 consists of 15 residues. V lost 3 bases and J lost 5; bases outside the gene matches: 7. CDR3 protein: CASSQSGTGIYGYTF. CDR3 sequence (DNA): TGTGCCAGCAGCCAGTCCGGGACAGGGATTTATGGCTACACCTTC.

This chain connects TRBV20-1 to TRBJ2-1; 7 nucleotides match TRBD1. The CDR3 sequence is 13 residues long. V lost 3 bases and J lost 3; bases outside the gene matches: 2. Germline V gives CDR1 DFQATT, CDR2 SNEGSKA (reference sequence). The chain's CDR3 is CSASDRDYNEQFF. The CDR3 DNA sequence: TGCAGTGCTAGTGACAGGGACTACAATGAGCAGTTCTTC.

This clonotype was picked up many times. The chain uses TRBV12-3 or TRBV12-4 and TRBJ1-2; possible D gene TRBD1, 6 bases. V gave up 6 bases and J gave up 5 bases, with 13 bases separating them. The CDR3 is 13 amino acids. The CDR3 coding sequence is TGTGCCAGCAGCCCGGACAGAGCATATGGCTACACCTTC. Its translation is CASSPDRAYGYTF.

This clonotype has a handful of counts. The J gene is TRBJ2-3, the V gene TRBV3-1, with 7 bases matching TRBD2. The CDR3 loop spans 15 amino acids. Unmatched junction bases numbered 5, after V lost 1 base and J lost 4 bases. Looked up from germline, CDR1 is LGHDT and CDR2 is YNNKEL (reference sequence). The CDR3 is CASSQGEGESDTQYF. The CDR3 DNA follows: TGTGCCAGCAGCCAAGGGGAGGGAGAGTCAGATACGCAGTATTTT.

This clonotype was counted between two and nine times. The V gene is TRBV11-2, the J gene TRBJ2-3, with TRBD2 identical over 11 bases. Germline V gene sequence: CDR1 SGHAT, CDR2 FQNNGV. V shed 5 bases, J shed 4 bases, and the junction held 14 bases outside the gene matches. This CDR3 contains 18 residues. CDR3 region: CASSVTSGGGIVADTQYF. Here the CDR3 DNA reads TGTGCCAGCAGCGTCACTAGCGGGGGTGGAATTGTGGCAGATACGCAGTATTTT.

This clonotype was observed a handful of times. This sequence joins TRBV7-3 and TRBJ2-3; 8 nucleotides align to TRBD1. From germline, CDR1 is SGHTA and CDR2 FQGTGA. The J segment lost 8 bases and the V segment lost 4 bases, leaving 11 bases of the junction unmatched. CDR3 size: 15 residues. CDR3 nucleotides: TGTGCCAGCAGCTCAAACGCTGGACAGGGCGGTACGCAGTATTTT. The encoded protein is CASSSNAGQGGTQYF.

This clonotype turned up a few times. The chain couples TRBV9 to TRBJ2-7, with 11 bases lining up with TRBD2. Trimming cost V 0 bases and J 4 bases; bases outside gene matches: 3. CDR3 length: 15 amino acids. Germline V lookup: CDR1 SGDLS, CDR2 YYNGEE. CDR3 region: CASSVATSGGYEQYF. Here the CDR3 DNA reads TGTGCCAGCAGCGTAGCTACTAGCGGGGGTTACGAGCAGTACTTC.

The chain carries TRBV7-2 and TRBJ2-4, with 9 positions matching TRBD1. Germline V lookup: CDR1 SGHTA, CDR2 FQGNSA. With 6 bases clipped from V and 8 bases from J, the junction kept 5 bases outside the gene matches. The CDR3 sequence is 13 residues long. The CDR3 DNA reads as TGTGCCAGCAGGGGGACAGGGTTTGACATTCAGTACTTC. It encodes CASRGTGFDIQYF.

The chain recombines TRBV3-1 with TRBJ2-1; D is undetermined. There are 13 residues in the CDR3. V lost 2 bases and J lost 6, with 8 bases in between. The germline V gene encodes CDR1 LGHDT and CDR2 YNNKEL (reference sequence). The CDR3 DNA sequence: TGTGCCAGCAGCCAACCGGGCCCCAATGAGCAGTTCTTC. Protein product: CASSQPGPNEQFF.

The chain links TRBV20-1 to TRBJ1-5; possibly TRBD1 for D (5 bases). This CDR3 is 14 amino acids long. V was clipped by 4 bases and J by 5 bases, with 15 bases between them. The germline V gene encodes CDR1 DFQATT and CDR2 SNEGSKA (reference sequence). CDR3 in DNA: TGCAGTGCTAAAAGGGTCGGGGACCATCAGCCCCAGCATTTT. Protein: CSAKRVGDHQPQHF.

This clonotype turned up a few times. The J gene is TRBJ2-1, the V gene TRBV5-6, with TRBD2 matching 12 bases. The CDR3 has 17 amino acids. Germline trimming cut 3 bases from V and 5 bases from J; bases unmatched to any gene: 9. Germline V gives CDR1 SGHDT, CDR2 YYEEEE. The chain's CDR3 is CASSWGGGTSGHNEQFF. The CDR3 DNA sequence: TGTGCCAGCAGCTGGGGTGGTGGGACTAGCGGGCACAATGAGCAGTTCTTC.

The rearrangement joins TRBV6-4 to TRBJ1-2, with D possibly matching TRBD1 (5 bases). V was clipped by 8 bases and J by 1 base, with 23 bases between them. The germline gives CDR1 MRHNA, CDR2 SNTAGT. The CDR3 totals 17 residues. The CDR3 here is CASGGKQSPIINYGYTF. CDR3 coding DNA: TGTGCCAGCGGGGGGAAACAGAGCCCTATTATTAACTATGGCTACACCTTC.

Only one count was recorded for this clonotype. The chain uses TRBV28 and TRBJ2-1; 9 bases agree with TRBD2. Per germline, CDR1 MDHEN and CDR2 SYDVKM. Losses at the gene ends were 3 bases for V and 1 base for J; bases not matched to a gene: 10. The CDR3 contains 18 residues. CDR3 in amino acids: CASSFIGGAGGSYNEQFF. As DNA, the CDR3 is TGTGCCAGCAGTTTTATTGGTGGAGCGGGGGGTTCCTACAATGAGCAGTTCTTC.